The subject of this entry is one T cell receptor beta chain. Its antigen remains unknown. The CDR3 has 15 residues. Germline-derived CDR1 and CDR2 are SGHTA and FQGNSA. Trimming took 5 bases from V and 4 from J, leaving 12 bases between them. The data are from a study of T cell responses to AZD1222 COVID-19 vaccine. Broader study findings: No day 14 peak samples; only post-peak repertoires were characterized. Donors in the cohort were predominantly white British and more often female, and clonal diversity was possibly underestimated.

The data were produced by immunoSEQ multiplex PCR, yet TCRdb's version contains in-frame clones alone and is incomplete. The top ten clones hold 15% to 20% of a sample with roughly 58,000 clones, around 83% of them seen once. The sequenced sample was peripheral blood, obtained on day 0 of MenACWY control vaccination. The sequence was obtained from an adult in good health. The chain recombines TRBV7-2 with TRBJ1-6; D is possibly TRBD1 (6 bases). The CDR3 loop reads CASSAGTTYNSPLHF. CDR3 nucleotides: TGTGCCAGCAGCGCGGGGACAACATATAATTCACCCCTCCACTTT.